A single sample gave rise to the 29 T cell receptor beta chains below, sequenced in a study of identical twins. TCRdb redid the calling of the 5' RACE reads with MiXCR, one entry per CDR3 protein. The sample consists of about 240,000 distinct CDR3 sequences, approximately 7.8% of them appearing once. The same data also contributed to another study, on yellow fever vaccine responses in identical twins.

Sequencing was performed on CD8+ T cells sorted from blood. These receptors all stem from a woman aged 18-30 years in good health.

This clonotype came up many times. This sequence joins TRBV4-2 and TRBJ2-3; 9 bases align to TRBD2. Germline V gene sequence: CDR1 LGHNA, CDR2 YNFKEQ. V lost 0 bases and J lost 4; bases outside the gene matches: 2. This CDR3 is built from 15 residues. The CDR3 coding sequence is TGTGCCAGCAGCCAAGATACTAGCGGGTCAGATACGCAGTATTTT. Translated: CASSQDTSGSDTQYF.

This clonotype was detected only a few times. The chain recombines TRBV7-9 with TRBJ2-3; 7 bases fit TRBD1. Per the germline V gene, CDR1 is SEHNR and CDR2 is FQNEAQ (reference sequence). Trimming cost V 1 base and J 4 bases; bases outside gene matches: 2. CDR3 length: 14 residues. This CDR3 reads CASSLVQGADTQYF. The CDR3 DNA follows: TGTGCCAGCAGCTTAGTGCAGGGGGCAGATACGCAGTATTTT.

This clonotype was recorded at least ten times. V is TRBV7-9 and J is TRBJ1-1; 9 bases are a match to TRBD1. Germline loops: CDR1 SEHNR, CDR2 FQNEAQ (reference sequence). The junction had 4 bases not matched to a gene; V was cut back by 4 bases and J by 1 base. CDR3 length: 15 residues. The CDR3 DNA is TGTGCCAGCAGCTCCACAGGGGGCGGGAACACTGAAGCTTTCTTT. This translates into CASSSTGGGNTEAFF.

This clonotype was recorded many times. The chain recombines TRBV7-2 with TRBJ1-4, with 7 bases that match TRBD1. V gave up 2 bases and J gave up 8 bases; unmatched junction bases: 14. The CDR3 covers 17 residues. Per the germline V gene, CDR1 is SGHTA and CDR2 is FQGNSA. CDR3 DNA: TGTGCCAGCAGCTTATTCCCGACAGGGCAAGGCAGAGAAAAACTGTTTTTT. It codes for CASSLFPTGQGREKLFF.

The rearrangement links TRBV27 to TRBJ2-1; D uncertain. In germline, CDR1 is MNHEY, CDR2 SMNVEV (reference sequence). The V end was cut by 6 bases, the J end by 6 bases, with 9 bases between. CDR3 length: 12 residues. CDR3 in DNA: TGTGCCAGCAGCAAAGTCTCCAATGAGCAGTTCTTC. Its translation: CASSKVSNEQFF.

This clonotype was found many times. This chain uses TRBV28 with TRBJ2-3, with 7 bases matching TRBD2. CDR1 MDHEN and CDR2 SYDVKM come from the germline V gene. V lost 5 bases to trimming and J lost 2 bases; unmatched junction nucleotides: 4. This CDR3 has 14 amino acids. CDR3 residues: CASSRDYYTDTQYF. CDR3 DNA sequence: TGTGCCAGCAGTCGGGACTACTACACAGATACGCAGTATTTT.

The rearrangement joins TRBV7-2 to TRBJ2-7; D is unclear. V lost 4 bases and J lost 2, with 12 bases in between. This CDR3 is 14 amino acids long. Germline values: CDR1 SGHTA, CDR2 FQGNSA. The CDR3 here is CASSSAHMAYEQYF. The DNA of the CDR3 is TGTGCCAGCAGCTCAGCCCACATGGCCTACGAGCAGTACTTC.

The table lists this clonotype with many counts. The V and J genes are TRBV9 and TRBJ2-1; 9 nucleotides line up with TRBD2. The CDR3 covers 17 residues. V was pared by 0 bases and J by 6 bases, with 10 bases of the junction left unmatched. The germline V gene encodes CDR1 SGDLS and CDR2 YYNGEE. CDR3 in DNA: TGTGCCAGCAGCGTAGCTTGTTGCGGGGGGGATACCAATGAGCAGTTCTTC. The encoded protein is CASSVACCGGDTNEQFF.

This clonotype has at least ten counts. V usage is TRBV3-1 and J usage is TRBJ2-7; 8 bases are shared with TRBD2. The V and J ends lost 1 base and 6 bases, in that order; junction bases with no gene match: 8. CDR1 and CDR2 (germline): LGHDT, YNNKEL (reference sequence). The CDR3 sequence is 15 residues long. The CDR3 loop reads CASSQGRLAFSEQYF. As DNA, the CDR3 is TGTGCCAGCAGCCAAGGGAGACTAGCGTTCTCCGAGCAGTACTTC.

This clonotype was found a few times. The chain combines TRBV12-3 or TRBV12-4 with TRBJ2-3, with D perhaps matching TRBD2 (6 bases). The CDR3 is 14 residues long. V was pared by 3 bases and J by 1 base, with 8 bases between. In nucleotides, the CDR3 is TGTGCCAGCAGTTTCCCGGGAGGCACAGATACGCAGTATTTT. It is translated as CASSFPGGTDTQYF.

This clonotype occurred many times. This chain joins TRBV28 and TRBJ2-7, with 8 bases matching TRBD2. The germline V gene has CDR1 MDHEN and CDR2 SYDVKM. Germline trimming cut 2 bases from V and 4 bases from J; bases unmatched to any gene: 7. This CDR3 region has 15 residues. This CDR3 is CASSLVLAGVYEQYF. In DNA form, the CDR3 reads TGTGCCAGCAGTTTAGTTCTAGCGGGTGTGTACGAGCAGTACTTC.

The chain joins TRBV7-9 to TRBJ2-1, with no clear D. Germline lookup yields CDR1 SEHNR and CDR2 FQNEAQ (reference sequence). The CDR3 covers 14 residues. V was trimmed by 5 bases and J by 3 bases, leaving 11 bases between them. The CDR3: CASSPKKDYNEQFF. The CDR3 DNA follows: TGTGCCAGCAGCCCCAAAAAAGACTACAATGAGCAGTTCTTC. The full variable domain, its missing parts supplied by reference TRBV7-9 and TRBJ2-1, is DTGVSQNPRHKITKRGQNVTFRCDPISEHNRLYWYRQTLGQGPEFLTYFQNEAQLEKSRLLSDRFSAERPKGSFSTLEIQRTEQGDSAMYLCASSPKKDYNEQFFGPGTRLTVL.

This clonotype was counted only a few times. In DNA, the CDR3 is TGTGCCAGCAGTTTACTCGCTAGCGGGAGAGGCGCCTCCTACGAGCAGTACTTC. It yields the protein CASSLLASGRGASYEQYF. The chain couples TRBV28 to TRBJ2-7; TRBD2 matches at 10 bases. Germline V lookup: CDR1 MDHEN, CDR2 SYDVKM. The CDR3 loop spans 18 amino acids. The ends lost 2 bases at V and 0 bases at J; junction bases unmatched: 10. The full variable domain, with the rest looked up from reference TRBV28 and TRBJ2-7, is DVKVTQSSRYLVKRTGEKVFLECVQDMDHENMFWYRQDPGLGLRLIYFSYDVKMKEKGDIPEGYSVSREKKERFSLILESASTNQTSMYLCASSLLASGRGASYEQYFGPGTRLTVT.

J is TRBJ2-6 and V is TRBV29-1, with D tentatively TRBD1 (6 bases). This CDR3 comprises 16 residues. Per germline, CDR1 SQVTM and CDR2 ANQGSEA. The V gene lost 7 bases and the J gene lost 0 bases, with 16 bases spanning the gap. This CDR3 reads CSAGGQSSSGANVLTF. CDR3 DNA sequence: TGCAGCGCTGGCGGACAGTCAAGCTCTGGGGCCAACGTCCTGACTTTC. Based on the CDR3 plus reference TRBV29-1 and TRBJ2-6, the full variable domain is SAVISQKPSRDICQRGTSLTIQCQVDSQVTMMFWYRQQPGQSLTLIATANQGSEATYESGFVIDKFPISRPNLTFSTLTVSNMSPEDSSIYLCSAGGQSSSGANVLTFGAGSRLTVL.

Ten or more counts support this clonotype. The chain has TRBV9 and TRBJ2-5, with 10 bases fitting TRBD2. The length of the CDR3 is 16 residues. V lost 0 bases and J lost 4; bases outside the gene matches: 6. Germline CDR1 is SGDLS and CDR2 is YYNGEE. The CDR3 DNA sequence: TGTGCCAGCAGCGTAGCGGCTAGCGGGAGTCTAGAGACCCAGTACTTC. As protein: CASSVAASGSLETQYF.

This clonotype has a handful of counts. The chain joins TRBV15 to TRBJ2-3; TRBD2 matches at 9 bases. This CDR3 region has 16 residues. V gave up 0 bases and J gave up 6 bases; unmatched junction bases: 7. The germline V gene encodes CDR1 LNHNV and CDR2 YYDKDF (reference sequence). The CDR3, as DNA: TGTGCCACCAGCAGAGAGAGGGGTAGCGGGAGTGATACGCAGTATTTT. It codes for CATSRERGSGSDTQYF.

Only a few counts were recorded for this clonotype. The gene calls are TRBV4-2 and TRBJ2-7; D may match TRBD1 or TRBD2 (5 bases each). Trimming removed 7 bases at V and 2 bases at J, with 18 bases between. This CDR3 has 15 residues. CDR1 LGHNA and CDR2 YNFKEQ come from the germline V gene. CDR3 bases: TGTGCCAGCACCCCTGACCGGGACGCAACCTACGAGCAGTACTTC. Residues: CASTPDRDATYEQYF.

The sample holds many counts of this clonotype. V usage is TRBV24-1 and J usage is TRBJ2-1; D remains unclear. The CDR3 has 16 residues. CDR1 and CDR2 from the germline V gene are KGHDR and SFDVKD. Trimming removed 1 base at V and 2 bases at J, with 11 bases between. CDR3 protein: CATSDFRADPYNEQFF. The CDR3 DNA sequence: TGTGCCACCAGTGATTTCCGTGCAGACCCCTACAATGAGCAGTTCTTC.

CDR3 bases: TGTGCCAGCAGCCCGGGACAGGGGACGGATGAGCAGTTCTTC. It specifies CASSPGQGTDEQFF. The chain combines TRBV11-2 with TRBJ2-1; 10 bases line up with TRBD1. The CDR3 has 14 residues. Germline values: CDR1 SGHAT, CDR2 FQNNGV. Trimming took 5 bases from V and 8 from J; bases not matched to a gene: 6.

This clonotype appeared a few times. The J gene is TRBJ1-6, the V gene TRBV2; D is possibly TRBD1 (5 bases). V dropped 0 bases and J dropped 1 base, with 10 bases sitting between them. This CDR3 contains 17 residues. The V gene's germline CDR1 is SNHLY and CDR2 FYNNEI. CDR3 sequence (DNA): TGTGCCAGCAGTGAAGCTCTCGGGGGGTCCTATAATTCACCCCTCCACTTT. Protein: CASSEALGGSYNSPLHF. Combining the CDR3 with reference TRBV2 and TRBJ1-6 gives the whole variable domain EPEVTQTPSHQVTQMGQEVILRCVPISNHLYFYWYRQILGQKVEFLVSFYNNEISEKSEIFDDQFSVERPDGSNFTLKIRSTKLEDSAMYFCASSEALGGSYNSPLHFGNGTRLTVT.

This clonotype was seen a few times. The V and J genes are TRBV4-2 and TRBJ2-1, with TRBD2 identical over 12 bases. This CDR3 comprises 18 residues. Trimming took 0 bases from V and 4 from J; bases not matched to a gene: 7. Germline CDR1 reads LGHNA; CDR2 reads YNFKEQ. This CDR3 is CASSQDRASGGAYNEQFF. The CDR3 nucleotides are TGTGCCAGCAGCCAAGATCGGGCTAGCGGGGGGGCGTACAATGAGCAGTTCTTC.

This clonotype appeared many times. The rearrangement uses TRBV20-1 and TRBJ2-5; 9 nucleotides agree with TRBD2. The CDR3 loop spans 16 amino acids. V was clipped by 0 bases and J by 5 bases; unmatched bases: 10. The V gene's germline CDR1 is DFQATT and CDR2 SNEGSKA (reference sequence). The CDR3 region is CSARDSVGLAMETQYF. The CDR3 DNA sequence: TGCAGTGCTAGAGACAGCGTAGGACTAGCGATGGAGACCCAGTACTTC.

The rearrangement joins TRBV27 to TRBJ1-2; no clear D gene. The CDR3 sequence is 13 residues long. CDR1 and CDR2 (germline): MNHEY, SMNVEV (reference sequence). The V end was cut by 6 bases, the J end by 4 bases, with 12 bases between. CDR3 DNA: TGTGCCAGCAGAGGGAGTGGCGGCTATGGCTACACCTTC. Amino acids: CASRGSGGYGYTF.

V and J are TRBV2 and TRBJ2-5; unclear D gene. The CDR3 sequence is 13 residues long. V lost 1 base and J lost 3, with 6 bases in between. Germline V gene data show CDR1 as SNHLY and CDR2 as FYNNEI. The DNA of the CDR3 is TGTGCCAGCAGTGAAGGTCGGAAAGAGACCCAGTACTTC. This gives the protein CASSEGRKETQYF.

This clonotype has at least ten counts. The V and J genes are TRBV4-1 and TRBJ2-7; TRBD1 or TRBD2 may be the D gene (5 bases each). The CDR3 extends over 16 amino acids. V was clipped by 0 bases and J by 0 bases, with 12 bases between them. Germline CDR1 and CDR2: MGHRA and YSYEKL. CDR3 residues: CASSQEFAGSSYEQYV. CDR3 nucleotide sequence: TGCGCCAGCAGCCAAGAGTTTGCAGGGAGCTCCTACGAGCAGTACGTC.

The V call is TRBV3-1, the J call TRBJ1-6; D possibly corresponds to TRBD1 (5 bases). The ends were cut back, 2 bases at V and 8 bases at J, with 10 bases in the middle. Germline CDR1 reads LGHDT; CDR2 reads YNNKEL (reference sequence). This CDR3 has 14 amino acids. CDR3 amino acids: CASSQTRGDSPLHF. The CDR3 DNA is TGTGCCAGCAGCCAAACTAGGGGTGATTCACCCCTCCACTTT.

The V gene is TRBV20-1, the J gene TRBJ2-7; the match to TRBD1 covers 8 bases. This CDR3 is built from 13 residues. After removal of 2 bases from V and 4 bases from J, the junction contained 4 bases not matched to a gene. Looked up from germline, CDR1 is DFQATT and CDR2 is SNEGSKA (reference sequence). The CDR3 DNA sequence: TGCAGTGCTAGATCTAGGACAGGGTACGAGCAGTACGTC. Amino acids: CSARSRTGYEQYV.

The chain is built from TRBV10-2 and TRBJ2-4; 9 nucleotides line up with TRBD2. V lost 3 bases, J lost 3 bases, and 12 bases stayed unmatched. The CDR3 has 18 amino acids. From germline, CDR1 is WSHSY and CDR2 SAAADI. The CDR3 nucleotides read TGCGCCAGCAGTGACCCAGCGGGAGGACCCGGGGGCAAAAACATTCAGTACTTC. Its protein is CASSDPAGGPGGKNIQYF.

Many counts were recorded for this clonotype. This chain links TRBV4-1 with TRBJ1-1; D uncertain. The V end lost 1 base, the J end lost 2 bases, and 14 bases lay between the germline ends. There are 16 residues in the CDR3. CDR1 MGHRA and CDR2 YSYEKL come from the germline V gene. CDR3 bases: TGCGCCAGCAGCCAAGGTGTACACCACCAAAACACTGAAGCTTTCTTT. Translating gives CASSQGVHHQNTEAFF.